Listed below are T cell receptor beta chains from one sample, sequenced in a study of blood T cell repertoires in COVID-19. Only in-frame clones appear in the TCRdb table, and some are missing; sequencing was by immunoSEQ multiplex PCR. The repertoire holds fewer than 200,000 clones, with under 95% as singletons. Sequences were obtained from peripheral blood. These receptors were collected from a man in his late teens or twenties with COVID-19, enrolled during active disease. Each CDR3 is given with its conserved first and last residue. The order of the fields is CDR3 DNA, CDR3 protein, clone size, D gene, V gene, J gene. D genes are given only for firm matches. Clone size is shown for a subset of rows, as once, few, many or a class of expanded clone.

DNA: TGTGCCAGCAGTCCAAGCTCAGGGGGCGCGTCCGAGCAGTACTTC; CDR3: CASSPSSGGASEQYF; size: NA; D: TRBD1; V: TRBV28; J: TRBJ2-7
DNA: TGTGCCATCAGTGAGGCCCAGCCGGGTACTGAAGCTTTCTTT; CDR3: CAISEAQPGTEAFF; size: NA; D: NA; V: TRBV10-3; J: TRBJ1-1
DNA: TGTGCCAGCAGCTTAAGCTATGAGCAGTTCTTC; CDR3: CASSLSYEQFF; size: few; D: NA; V: TRBV11-2; J: TRBJ2-1
DNA: TGTGCCAGTAGTGGGTTATACACCGGGACAGGGGCTCCGGTGCCCCAGCATTTT; CDR3: CASSGLYTGTGAPVPQHF; size: NA; D: TRBD1; V: TRBV19; J: TRBJ1-5
DNA: TGCAGCGTTGTGGCGGGAGGGCAGGGCACAGATACGCAGTATTTT; CDR3: CSVVAGGQGTDTQYF; size: once; D: TRBD2; V: TRBV29-1; J: TRBJ2-3
DNA: TGTGCCAGCAGCCCGGGGAGGGTTACCTACAATGAGCAGTTCTTC; CDR3: CASSPGRVTYNEQFF; size: NA; D: TRBD2; V: TRBV11-3; J: TRBJ2-1
DNA: TGCGCCAGCAGTGAGGCCGGCAGGGGTGGCTATGGCTACACCTTC; CDR3: CASSEAGRGGYGYTF; size: NA; D: NA; V: TRBV10-2; J: TRBJ1-2
DNA: TGTGCCAGTAGTTCGACATCGGTTACTGAAGCTTTCTTT; CDR3: CASSSTSVTEAFF; size: NA; D: NA; V: TRBV19; J: TRBJ1-1
DNA: TGTGCCAGCAGCAAAGCGACTGTATCGGGGAGGGAATACACCGGGGAGCTGTTTTTT; CDR3: CASSKATVSGREYTGELFF; size: NA; D: NA; V: TRBV21-1; J: TRBJ2-2
DNA: TGTGCCAGCTCACGCTCAATCTCGGATGGCTACACCTTC; CDR3: CASSRSISDGYTF; size: NA; D: NA; V: TRBV18; J: TRBJ1-2
DNA: TGTGCCAGCAGCCCCCCCGCAGATACGCAGTATTTT; CDR3: CASSPPADTQYF; size: once; D: NA; V: TRBV7-2; J: TRBJ2-3
DNA: TGTGCCAGCAGCCAAGTATGGCAGGGGAGAAAACTGTTTTTT; CDR3: CASSQVWQGRKLFF; size: few; D: NA; V: TRBV14; J: TRBJ1-4
DNA: TGTGCCAGCAGCTTAGAACGGGAGACTGAGCAGTTCTTC; CDR3: CASSLERETEQFF; size: NA; D: NA; V: TRBV11-3; J: TRBJ2-1
DNA: TGTGCCAGCAGCCCTTGGACAGGTGGATACGAGCAGTACTTC; CDR3: CASSPWTGGYEQYF; size: NA; D: TRBD1; V: TRBV6-6; J: TRBJ2-7
DNA: TGTGCCAGCAGCGTAAGCGGAGGCTATGGCTACACCTTC; CDR3: CASSVSGGYGYTF; size: NA; D: NA; V: TRBV9; J: TRBJ1-2
DNA: TGTGCCAGCAGTTACGAGTCAAAAGAGACCCAGTACTTC; CDR3: CASSYESKETQYF; size: once; D: NA; V: TRBV28; J: TRBJ2-5
DNA: TGTGCCAGCAGCTTAGATCGTAGGCGACAGGCCTACGAGCAGTACTTC; CDR3: CASSLDRRRQAYEQYF; size: once; D: NA; V: TRBV11-3; J: TRBJ2-7
DNA: TGTGCCAGCAGCGTAGCCGTTTCGGGGGGCAATGAGCAGTTCTTC; CDR3: CASSVAVSGGNEQFF; size: NA; D: TRBD2; V: TRBV9; J: TRBJ2-1
DNA: TGTGCCAGCAGCTCCAATATGGGGACTCGGAATCCCTACGAGCAGTACTTC; CDR3: CASSSNMGTRNPYEQYF; size: few; D: NA; V: TRBV7-9; J: TRBJ2-7
DNA: TGTGCCAGCAGGCAGACAGGGGGCGGGCAGCCCCAGCATTTT; CDR3: CASRQTGGGQPQHF; size: NA; D: TRBD1; V: TRBV6-5; J: TRBJ1-5
DNA: TGTGCCAGTAGTATCCGGACTAGCGGGTACGAGCAGTACTTC; CDR3: CASSIRTSGYEQYF; size: NA; D: TRBD2; V: TRBV19; J: TRBJ2-7
DNA: TGTGCCAGCAGCCCTCGGCTAGCGGTCACAGATACGCAGTATTTT; CDR3: CASSPRLAVTDTQYF; size: NA; D: TRBD2; V: TRBV14; J: TRBJ2-3
DNA: TGTGCCAGCAGCGTCGACAGGGCTAGCACAGATACGCAGTATTTT; CDR3: CASSVDRASTDTQYF; size: NA; D: TRBD1; V: TRBV5-4; J: TRBJ2-3
DNA: TGTGCCAGCAGTCCCATCACCCACATGAGGGCGAGCTCCTATAATTCACCCCTCCACTTT; CDR3: CASSPITHMRASSYNSPLHF; size: NA; D: NA; V: TRBV28; J: TRBJ1-6
DNA: TGTGCCAGCAGCTTACGTGGGGGCATTGGGGCCAACGTCCTGACTTTC; CDR3: CASSLRGGIGANVLTF; size: once; D: NA; V: TRBV11-2; J: TRBJ2-6
DNA: TGCGCCAGCAGCCAAGTTGGGAGGAACACTGAAGCTTTCTTT; CDR3: CASSQVGRNTEAFF; size: once; D: NA; V: TRBV4-3; J: TRBJ1-1
DNA: TGCGCCAGCAGGCTAGCGGGAGCGGGAGAGCAGTTCTTC; CDR3: CASRLAGAGEQFF; size: NA; D: TRBD2; V: TRBV5-1; J: TRBJ2-1
DNA: TGTGCCAGCAGTTTTTCAGGTTCCGACGAGCAGTACTTC; CDR3: CASSFSGSDEQYF; size: once; D: NA; V: TRBV28; J: TRBJ2-7
DNA: TGCGCCAGCAGTCAACCGGGACAGAACGGGGGACACCATAATGAAAAACTGCTTTTT; CDR3: CASSQPGQNGGHHNEKLLF; size: NA; D: TRBD1; V: TRBV23-1; J: TRBJ1-4
DNA: TGTGCCAGTAGTTCTCGGGGTTCGGGCGGATTCTACCAGTTCTTC; CDR3: CASSSRGSGGFYQFF; size: NA; D: NA; V: TRBV19; J: TRBJ2-1
DNA: TGTGCCAGTAGTGAGGATAACTATGGCTACACCTTC; CDR3: CASSEDNYGYTF; size: NA; D: NA; V: TRBV19; J: TRBJ1-2
DNA: TGTGCCAGCAGCTTAGAACTAGCGGGCTCCTACGAGCAGTACTTC; CDR3: CASSLELAGSYEQYF; size: NA; D: TRBD2; V: TRBV11-2; J: TRBJ2-7
DNA: TGTGCCAGCAGCTTGGATCCAGGGGGCAATCAGCCCCAGCATTTT; CDR3: CASSLDPGGNQPQHF; size: few; D: NA; V: TRBV7-6; J: TRBJ1-5
DNA: TGCGCCAGCAGCCGGGAACTAGCGGGAGCGTGGACCGGGGAGCTGTTTTTT; CDR3: CASSRELAGAWTGELFF; size: once; D: TRBD2; V: TRBV4-3; J: TRBJ2-2
DNA: TGTGCCAGCAGTTCTACAGCGGTAAGGCAGCCCCAGCATTTT; CDR3: CASSSTAVRQPQHF; size: few; D: NA; V: TRBV28; J: TRBJ1-5
DNA: TGTGCCACCAGCAGAGAGGACTACTACGAGCAGTACTTC; CDR3: CATSREDYYEQYF; size: NA; D: NA; V: TRBV15; J: TRBJ2-7
DNA: TGTGCCAGCAGCTTCACAGGGCACTATGGCTACACCTTC; CDR3: CASSFTGHYGYTF; size: few; D: NA; V: TRBV5-6; J: TRBJ1-2
DNA: TGTGCCAGCAGCCATGTCGGTGCGAGAGTCGAGCAGTACTTC; CDR3: CASSHVGARVEQYF; size: few; D: NA; V: TRBV14; J: TRBJ2-7
DNA: TGCAGCGTTGAGCAGGGTTCGCCCTACGAGCAGTACTTC; CDR3: CSVEQGSPYEQYF; size: NA; D: NA; V: TRBV29-1; J: TRBJ2-7